A single sample gave rise to the 19 T cell receptor beta chains below, sequenced in a study of CD8+CD57+ T cells in acquired aplastic anemia. TCR beta VDJ and CDR3 profiling used genomic DNA as template. TCRdb redid the calling of the reads with MiXCR, one entry per CDR3 protein. The table has some 200,000 distinct CDR3 sequences, more than 45% seen once; the top ten hold around 8.8%. Selection for sequencing was limited to patients who had shown CD8+CD57+ cell expansion by flow cytometry. Sequencing was performed on sorted CD4+, CD8+, or CD8+CD57+ T cells (not recorded which) from PBMCs. The receptors come from a human donor with aplastic anemia.

This chain links TRBV6-5 with TRBJ1-3, with D hard to call. The CDR3 runs 14 residues. From germline, CDR1 is MNHEY and CDR2 SVGAGI. V shed 3 bases and J shed 0 bases, with 6 bases lying between them. DNA of the CDR3: TGTGCCAGCAGTTATTCGGACTCTGGAAACACCATATATTTT. This translates into CASSYSDSGNTIYF.

There are many counts of this clonotype. This chain uses TRBV5-1 with TRBJ2-7; the match to TRBD2 covers 7 bases. The CDR3 is made up of 17 amino acids. Germline CDR1 and CDR2: SGHRS and YFSETQ. V lost 4 bases to trimming and J lost 3 bases; unmatched junction nucleotides: 16. The CDR3, as DNA: TGCGCCAGCAGCCCGGTGTCGCGGGACTACCACAACTACGAGCAGTACTTC. Its protein is CASSPVSRDYHNYEQYF.

This clonotype was detected ten times or more. The chain combines TRBV29-1 with TRBJ1-2; D perhaps matches TRBD1 (5 bases). Germline V lookup: CDR1 SQVTM, CDR2 ANQGSEA. CDR3 length: 12 amino acids. V was pared by 4 bases and J by 6 bases, with 12 bases between. The CDR3 nucleotides read TGCAGCGTTGCGGCGACAGCCGATGGCTACACCTTC. Its protein is CSVAATADGYTF.

J is TRBJ1-5 and V is TRBV19; TRBD1 might be the D (5 bases). Trimming shortened V by 5 bases and J by 0 bases, and 23 bases separated the two germline ends. From germline, CDR1 is LNHDA and CDR2 SQIVND (reference sequence). The length of the CDR3 is 19 residues. The CDR3 DNA sequence: TGTGCCAGTAGTTTCCCCCAGGGATACAGGAGGCATAGCAATCAGCCCCAGCATTTT. Its protein product is CASSFPQGYRRHSNQPQHF.

The chain uses TRBV10-2 and TRBJ1-2; D not resolved. V was cut by 6 bases and J by 6 bases, with 14 bases left in between. CDR3 length equals 13 residues. CDR1 and CDR2 from the germline V gene are WSHSY and SAAADI. CDR3 bases: TGCGCCAGCAGCGTAAGTCGGCTAGATGGCTACACCTTC. Translating it yields CASSVSRLDGYTF.

For this clonotype: Just one base apart from a much larger clone, this may be a read error. The V and J genes are TRBV10-1 and TRBJ2-7; 8 bases line up with TRBD1. The CDR3 loop spans 13 amino acids. CDR1 and CDR2 from the germline V gene are WNHNN and SYGVQD (reference sequence). The CDR3, as DNA: TGTGCCAGCAGCAACGGACAGGGCTACGGGCAGTACTTC. Protein: CASSNGQGYGQYF.

V gene TRBV29-1 combines with J gene TRBJ1-1; 9 nucleotides match TRBD1. CDR3 length: 13 residues. Germline lookup yields CDR1 SQVTM and CDR2 ANQGSEA. J was trimmed by 4 bases and V by 7 bases; bases with no gene match: 7. The DNA of the CDR3 is TGCAGCGGCACACAGGGGGCCGGCACTGAAGCTTTCTTT. It encodes CSGTQGAGTEAFF.

This clonotype was observed at least ten times. V gene TRBV19 combines with J gene TRBJ1-2; D remains unclear. CDR1 LNHDA and CDR2 SQIVND come from the germline V gene (reference sequence). Trimming took off 0 bases at V and 2 bases at J, with 13 bases between the two ends. The CDR3 covers 16 residues. In DNA form, the CDR3 reads TGTGCCAGTAGTATAGATCTAAGGCCGGGGAACTATGGCTACACCTTC. Amino acid sequence: CASSIDLRPGNYGYTF. Drawing the rest from reference TRBV19 and TRBJ1-2, the complete variable domain is DGGITQSPKYLFRKEGQNVTLSCEQNLNHDAMYWYRQDPGQGLRLIYYSQIVNDFQKGDIAEGYSVSREKKESFPLTVTSAQKNPTAFYLCASSIDLRPGNYGYTFGSGTRLTVV.

J is TRBJ2-7 and V is TRBV20-1; D uncertain. Trimming took off 2 bases at V and 6 bases at J, with 8 bases between the two ends. Germline V CDR1 and CDR2: DFQATT, SNEGSKA (reference sequence). The CDR3 loop spans 11 amino acids. The CDR3 loop is CSARQPAEQYF. CDR3 DNA: TGCAGTGCTAGACAACCCGCCGAGCAGTACTTC.

The chain links TRBV10-3 to TRBJ1-2; no clear D gene. The CDR3 runs to 16 residues. V dropped 0 bases and J dropped 1 base, with 12 bases sitting between them. CDR1 and CDR2 from the germline V gene are ENHRY and SYGVKD. The CDR3 bases are TGTGCCATCAGTGAGTCGACCAAGGGCGGTAACTATGGCTACACCTTC. Its protein product is CAISESTKGGNYGYTF.

V and J are TRBV7-9 and TRBJ2-1; D might be TRBD2 (5 bases). The germline V gene has CDR1 SEHNR and CDR2 FQNEAQ (reference sequence). The CDR3 is 13 amino acids. The V end lost 4 bases, the J end lost 6 bases, and 10 bases lay between the germline ends. CDR3 amino acids: CASSSERTNEQFF. The CDR3 DNA is TGTGCCAGCAGCTCGGAGCGGACCAATGAGCAGTTCTTC.

This clonotype has at least ten counts. The genes are TRBV7-9 and TRBJ2-3; 11 bases are shared with TRBD2. The CDR3 is 16 amino acids. V shed 4 bases, J shed 2 bases, and the junction held 5 bases outside the gene matches. The V gene's germline CDR1 is SEHNR and CDR2 FQNEAQ (reference sequence). This CDR3 reads CASSSGLAGPTDTQYF. The CDR3 bases are TGTGCCAGCAGCTCCGGACTAGCGGGCCCCACAGATACGCAGTATTTT.

This clonotype has ten or more counts. The chain joins TRBV19 to TRBJ2-1, with 8 bases aligning to TRBD2. Germline trimming cut 7 bases from V and 4 bases from J; bases unmatched to any gene: 12. This CDR3 has 16 amino acids. Germline V gene lookup returns CDR1 LNHDA and CDR2 SQIVND (reference sequence). CDR3 in amino acids: CASTPGVAGTYNEQFF. In DNA, the CDR3 is TGTGCCAGTACACCCGGGGTAGCGGGGACATACAATGAGCAGTTCTTC.

This clonotype was counted between two and nine times. The chain uses TRBV10-3 and TRBJ1-5; D remains unclear. This CDR3 contains 12 residues. Germline V gene sequence: CDR1 ENHRY, CDR2 SYGVKD. The V and J ends lost 1 base and 5 bases respectively, with 3 bases between them. Written as DNA, the CDR3 is TGTGCCATCAGTGAGTGGGATCAGCCCCAGCATTTT. This gives the protein CAISEWDQPQHF.

J is TRBJ1-2 and V is TRBV20-1; D remains unclear. The CDR3 runs to 10 residues. Germline V gives CDR1 DFQATT, CDR2 SNEGSKA (reference sequence). V was trimmed by 4 bases and J by 10 bases, leaving 10 bases between them. For the CDR3, the DNA is TGCAGTGCTAAGGAGCTACTCTACACCTTC. Its protein is CSAKELLYTF.

This clonotype was detected many times. This chain links TRBV10-3 with TRBJ2-5; 8 nucleotides agree with TRBD2. Germline V CDR1 and CDR2: ENHRY, SYGVKD. J lost 5 bases, V lost 4 bases, and 6 bases had no gene match. This CDR3 is built from 14 residues. The CDR3: CAISGAGARETQYF. The CDR3 DNA reads TGTGCCATCAGTGGAGCGGGAGCTCGGGAGACCCAGTACTTC.

A word on this clonotype: A junction end diverges from the germline sequence, so it may reflect a read error. The chain joins TRBV7-3 to TRBJ1-5; D unresolved. The CDR3 loop spans 11 amino acids. The V gene's germline CDR1 is SGHTA and CDR2 FQGTGA. CDR3: CASSSYQPRHF. CDR3 DNA: TGTGCCAGCAGTTCCTATCAGCCCCGGCATTTT.

This clonotype was counted a few times. The chain carries TRBV10-2 and TRBJ2-3, with 7 bases lining up with TRBD2. The J segment lost 5 bases and the V segment lost 3 bases, leaving 5 bases of the junction unmatched. The CDR3 totals 14 residues. Germline V lookup: CDR1 WSHSY, CDR2 SAAADI. The CDR3 spells CASSDWSSGDTQYF. The CDR3 nucleotides read TGCGCCAGCAGTGACTGGTCTAGCGGAGATACGCAGTATTTT.

The chain uses TRBV9 and TRBJ2-6; D is unresolved. Between the trimmed V and J ends, which lost 4 bases and 0 bases, there was a span of 14 bases. This CDR3 contains 17 residues. Germline CDR1 is SGDLS and CDR2 is YYNGEE. Here the CDR3 DNA reads TGTGCCAGCAGCCATCCTATACACAGCTCTGGGGCCAACGTCCTGACTTTC. Translation: CASSHPIHSSGANVLTF.